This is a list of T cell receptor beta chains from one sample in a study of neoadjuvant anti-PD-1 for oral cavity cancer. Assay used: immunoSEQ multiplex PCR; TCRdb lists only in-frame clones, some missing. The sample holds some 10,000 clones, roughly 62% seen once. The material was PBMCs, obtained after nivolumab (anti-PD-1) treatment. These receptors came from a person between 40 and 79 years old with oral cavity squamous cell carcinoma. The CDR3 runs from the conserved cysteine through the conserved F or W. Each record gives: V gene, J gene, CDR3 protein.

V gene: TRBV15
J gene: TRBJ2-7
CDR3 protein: CATSSPGPKTHYEQYF

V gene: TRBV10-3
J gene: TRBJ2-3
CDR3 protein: CAISESGRGTDTQYF

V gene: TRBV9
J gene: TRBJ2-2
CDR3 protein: CASSALAASTGELFF

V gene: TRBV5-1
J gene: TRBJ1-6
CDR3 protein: CASSRWTGELSPLHF

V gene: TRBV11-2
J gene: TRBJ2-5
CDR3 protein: CASSPGTSGSETQYF

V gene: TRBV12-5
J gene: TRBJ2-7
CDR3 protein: CASGLGGTPPYEQYF

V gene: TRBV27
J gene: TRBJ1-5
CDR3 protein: CASSPQGLGNQPQHF

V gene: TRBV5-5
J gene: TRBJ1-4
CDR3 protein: CASSFYRGTTNEKLFF

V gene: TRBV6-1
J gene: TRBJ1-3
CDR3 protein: CASSDPRQPTDSGNTIYF

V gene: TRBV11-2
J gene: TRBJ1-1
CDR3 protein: CASSLESGNTEAFF

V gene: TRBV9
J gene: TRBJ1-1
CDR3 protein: CASSKQGRGTEAFF

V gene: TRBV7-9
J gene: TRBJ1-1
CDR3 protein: CASSDPRLNTEAFF

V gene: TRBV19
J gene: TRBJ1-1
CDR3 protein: CASMGQTNTEAFF

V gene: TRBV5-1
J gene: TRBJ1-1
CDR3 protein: CASTPGGRNTEAFF

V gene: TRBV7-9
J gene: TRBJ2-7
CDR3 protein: CASSLGAATRFYEQYF

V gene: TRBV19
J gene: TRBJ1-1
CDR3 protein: CASLSSGGAGDVPFF

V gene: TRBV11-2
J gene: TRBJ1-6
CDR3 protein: CASSWTGAGFNSPLHF

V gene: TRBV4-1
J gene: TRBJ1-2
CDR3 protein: CASSLRGDSANYGYTF

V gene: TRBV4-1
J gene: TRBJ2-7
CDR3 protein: CASSYLRENYEQYF

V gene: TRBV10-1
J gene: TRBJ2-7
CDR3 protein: CASSEGGWGYEQYF

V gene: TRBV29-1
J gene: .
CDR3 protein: CSALGGAGSNTGELFF

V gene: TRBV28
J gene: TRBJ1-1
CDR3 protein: CASRNRPANTEAFF

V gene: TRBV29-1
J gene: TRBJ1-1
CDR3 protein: CSVSNTEAFF

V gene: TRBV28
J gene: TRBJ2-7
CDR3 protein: CASSPLAYEQYF

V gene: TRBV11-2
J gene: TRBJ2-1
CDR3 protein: CASSLGRKTLSSYNEQFF

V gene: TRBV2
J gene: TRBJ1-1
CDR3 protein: CASSEWGGTFNTEAFF

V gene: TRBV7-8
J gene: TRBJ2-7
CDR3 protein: CASSLNKPYEQYF

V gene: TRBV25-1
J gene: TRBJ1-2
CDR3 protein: CASTGIGYGYTF

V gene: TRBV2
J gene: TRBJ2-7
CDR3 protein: CASSPITGRGYEQYF

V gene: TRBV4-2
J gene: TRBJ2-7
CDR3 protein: CASSQASGGSAYEQYF

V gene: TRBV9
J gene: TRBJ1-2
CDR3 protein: CASSPRGGQGGGYTF

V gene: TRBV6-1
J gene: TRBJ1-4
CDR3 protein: CASSTARQGEKLFF

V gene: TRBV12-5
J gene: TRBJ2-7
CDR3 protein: CASGLSQSEQYF

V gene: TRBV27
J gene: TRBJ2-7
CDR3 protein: CASSLSGLAGDYEQYF

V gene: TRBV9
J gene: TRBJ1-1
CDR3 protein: CASSSGQGMNTEAFF

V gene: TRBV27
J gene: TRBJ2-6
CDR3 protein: CASRGLRRGLLSGANVLTF

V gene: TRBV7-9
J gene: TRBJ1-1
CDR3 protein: CASSLGGAGTEAFF

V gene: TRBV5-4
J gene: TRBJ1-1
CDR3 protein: CASSSPGRPEAFF

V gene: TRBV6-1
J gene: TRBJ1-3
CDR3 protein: CASSAGNTIYF

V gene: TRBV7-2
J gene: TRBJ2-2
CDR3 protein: CASSLATGELFF

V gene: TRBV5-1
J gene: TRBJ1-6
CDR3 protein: CASSLTYNSPLHF

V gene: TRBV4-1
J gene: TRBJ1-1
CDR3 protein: CASSEDPDRGLYTEAFF

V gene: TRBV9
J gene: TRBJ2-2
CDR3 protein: CASSVTGTNTGELFF

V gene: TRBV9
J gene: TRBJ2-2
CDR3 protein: CASSVAGSGELFF

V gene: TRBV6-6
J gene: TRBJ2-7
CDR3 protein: CASSWGGNTGGEQYF

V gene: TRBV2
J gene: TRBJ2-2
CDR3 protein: CASSASDRVNTGELFF

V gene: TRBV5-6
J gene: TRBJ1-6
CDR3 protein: CASSLRTVGPYNSPLHF

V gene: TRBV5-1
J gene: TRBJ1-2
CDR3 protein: CASRSGTGQGNYGYTF

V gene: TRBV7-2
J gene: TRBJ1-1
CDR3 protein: CASSLANPRGGAFF

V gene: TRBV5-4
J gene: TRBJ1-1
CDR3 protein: CASSLWGADTEAFF

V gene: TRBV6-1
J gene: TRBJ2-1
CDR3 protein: CATRDRGRNEQFF

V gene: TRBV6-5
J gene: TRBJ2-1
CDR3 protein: CASSYEAGHINEQFF

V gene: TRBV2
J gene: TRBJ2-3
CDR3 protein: CASRASVDRGADTQYF

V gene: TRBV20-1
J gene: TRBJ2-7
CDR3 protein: CSASHGDEQYF

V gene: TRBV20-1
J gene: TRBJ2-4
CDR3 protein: CSCEVKNIQYF

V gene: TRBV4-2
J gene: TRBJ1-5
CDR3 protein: CASSQDLIGHPGNQPQHF

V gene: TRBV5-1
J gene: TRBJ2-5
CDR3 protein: CASSSSLAGESETQYF

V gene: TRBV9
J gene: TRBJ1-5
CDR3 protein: CASSFGQGMDQPQHF

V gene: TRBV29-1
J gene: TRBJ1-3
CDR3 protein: CSVGGPNGNTIYF